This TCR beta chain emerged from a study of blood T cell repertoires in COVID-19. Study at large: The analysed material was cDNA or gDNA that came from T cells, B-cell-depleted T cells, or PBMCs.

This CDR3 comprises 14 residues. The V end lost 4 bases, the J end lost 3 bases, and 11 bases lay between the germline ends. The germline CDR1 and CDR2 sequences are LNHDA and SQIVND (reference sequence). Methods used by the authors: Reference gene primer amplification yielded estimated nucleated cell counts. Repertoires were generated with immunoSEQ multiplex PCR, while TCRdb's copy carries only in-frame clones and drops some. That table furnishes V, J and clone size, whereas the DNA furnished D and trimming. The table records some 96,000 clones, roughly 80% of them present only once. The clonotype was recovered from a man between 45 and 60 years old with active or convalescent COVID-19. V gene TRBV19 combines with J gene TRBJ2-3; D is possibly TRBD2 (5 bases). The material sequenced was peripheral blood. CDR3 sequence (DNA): TGTGCCAGTAGTAGCGGACTGGATACAGATACGCAGTATTTT. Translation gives CASSSGLDTDTQYF. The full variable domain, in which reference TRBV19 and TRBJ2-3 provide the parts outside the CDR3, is DGGITQSPKYLFRKEGQNVTLSCEQNLNHDAMYWYRQDPGQGLRLIYYSQIVNDFQKGDIAEGYSVSREKKESFPLTVTSAQKNPTAFYLCASSSGLDTDTQYFGPGTRLTVL.